This T cell receptor beta chain was found in a study of technical replicates of blood from a handful of donors. Clones were read by immunoSEQ multiplex PCR, and TCRdb kept only the in-frame ones, dropping some. The repertoire holds 87,000 or so clones, about 91% seen once, with about 0.26% in the top ten. Unmatched junction bases numbered 5, after V lost 2 bases and J lost 6 bases. The CDR3 covers 14 residues. CDR1 is SGHDN and CDR2 is FVKESK in the germline V gene. Sequencing was performed on T cells isolated from PBMCs. The chain links TRBV14 to TRBJ2-7; 9 bases are a match to TRBD1. The sequence was collected from a human donor in good health. The CDR3 region is CASSQFGTGFEQYF. The CDR3 DNA is TGTGCCAGCAGCCAATTCGGGACAGGGTTCGAGCAGTACTTC. Looking up the rest from reference TRBV14 and TRBJ2-7 gives the full variable domain: EAGVTQFPSHSVIEKGQTVTLRCDPISGHDNLYWYRRVMGKEIKFLLHFVKESKQDESGMPNNRFLAERTGGTYSTLKVQPAELEDSGVYFCASSQFGTGFEQYFGPGTRLTVT.